This T cell receptor beta chain was obtained from a study of cytomegalovirus exposure and HLA in healthy donors. Vbeta (60) and Jbeta (13) primers were used in the PCR. How the authors handled the data: Per a later analysis, the number of unique TCR beta chains was roughly 87 million, of which roughly 9.9 million were shared. Clones were read by immunoSEQ multiplex PCR, and TCRdb kept only the in-frame ones, dropping some. The V and J calls and clone size were taken over from that table, and D and trimming were inferred from the DNA. The repertoire holds fewer than 200,000 clones, nearly 80% seen once, with more than 0.75% in the top ten. Concerning this clone: The antigen is undetermined.

Study-wide points: Previous analysis showed most TCR beta V segments were productive about 87% or about 30% of the time. TCR beta chains associated with HLA were, in a later analysis, more clonally expanded than equally common others. HLA-A and HLA-B allele assignments for most subjects were reportedly predicted accurately using TCR beta sequences.

Material for sequencing was PBMCs. The receptor comes from a woman aged 45-65 years in good health and CMV-seropositive.

The CDR3 DNA reads as TGTGCCAGCAGTGAAGGGACAGGGGGATTCTACGAGCAGTACTTC. It codes for CASSEGTGGFYEQYF. The chain combines TRBV6-1 with TRBJ2-7; 10 positions agree with TRBD1. This CDR3 is 15 amino acids long. V shed 1 base, J shed 3 bases, and the junction held 3 bases outside the gene matches. Germline CDR1 is MNHNS and CDR2 is SASEGT.